These 30 T cell receptor beta chains were sequenced from one sample in a study of blood T cells in healthy people across ages. PCR was performed a second time for roughly 6 to 12 cycles using a sample-barcoded 5' primer and a J-beta primer mix. In TCRdb, the 5' RACE reads were re-called with MiXCR into one record per CDR3 protein. The data show roughly 800,000 distinct CDR3 sequences, roughly 64% seen once. The sequencing sample was made of blood. These receptors were taken from a man aged 25-45 years in good health.

The rearrangement links TRBV5-1 to TRBJ2-5; either TRBD1 or TRBD2 may supply D (5 bases each). The CDR3 loop spans 16 amino acids. Germline-derived CDR1 and CDR2 are SGHRS and YFSETQ. With 0 bases removed from V and 3 bases from J, the gap between germline ends came to 15 bases. The CDR3 sequence is CASSLGAGNGEETQYF. In nucleotides, the CDR3 is TGCGCCAGCAGCTTGGGAGCAGGGAACGGGGAAGAGACCCAGTACTTC.

The rearrangement joins TRBV6-2 or TRBV6-3 to TRBJ2-7; 12 positions agree with TRBD2. The V gene end was trimmed by 5 bases and the J gene end by 6 bases; junction bases not matched to a gene: 8. The CDR3 is 15 residues long. Germline assignment: CDR1 MNHEY and CDR2 SVGEGT. The CDR3 DNA follows: TGTGCCAGCAGTGTCCGACTAGCGGGAGTTGGCGAGCAGTACTTC. Translated: CASSVRLAGVGEQYF.

Only a few counts were recorded for this clonotype. The J gene is TRBJ2-5, the V gene TRBV3-1; 9 nucleotides agree with TRBD2. The J call may be mistaken, given a closer DNA end match to TRBJ2-7. The germline V gene encodes CDR1 LGHDT and CDR2 YNNKEL (reference sequence). This CDR3 is 13 amino acids long. This CDR3 reads CASSPAGGNEQYF. Written as DNA, the CDR3 is TGTGCCAGCAGCCCAGCGGGGGGAAACGAGCAGTACTTC.

The CDR3 loop reads CASSMRRRNTGELFF. DNA for the CDR3: TGTGCCAGTAGTATGCGGCGACGGAACACCGGGGAGCTGTTTTTT. This chain connects TRBV19 to TRBJ2-2; D ambiguous. V dropped 3 bases and J dropped 1 base, with 9 bases sitting between them. Germline loops: CDR1 LNHDA, CDR2 SQIVND (reference sequence). This CDR3 has 15 residues.

This clonotype was seen once. V usage is TRBV12-3 or TRBV12-4 and J usage is TRBJ2-5; 13 bases map to TRBD2. V was pared by 8 bases and J by 2 bases, with 5 bases of the junction left unmatched. The CDR3 sequence is 15 residues long. The CDR3 DNA reads as TGTGCCAGCGGGGGGACTAGCGGGGCACAAGAGACCCAGTACTTC. Translation: CASGGTSGAQETQYF.

In its sample, this clonotype was seen a few times. The limits of the CDR3 on the DNA are not certain, so only TCRdb's listed CDR3 is given. This chain connects TRBV20-1 to TRBJ2-1; TRBD2 is the table's D call and was not checked against the DNA. From germline, CDR1 is DFQATT and CDR2 SNEGSKA (reference sequence). The CDR3 sequence runs 15 residues, both termini included. CDR3 sequence: CSARVGGGSLGKPFF.

The chain's CDR3 is CATLRASTYEQYF. CDR3 in DNA: TGTGCCACACTCCGGGCTTCGACCTACGAGCAGTACTTC. This sequence joins TRBV6-2 or TRBV6-3 and TRBJ2-7; the D is unclear. This CDR3 comprises 13 residues. Trimming cost V 10 bases and J 2 bases, with 15 bases left between them. Germline CDR1 MNHEY, CDR2 SVGEGT.

This chain uses TRBV6-1 with TRBJ1-2; TRBD1 might be the D (5 bases). CDR3 size: 11 residues. With 7 bases removed from V and 7 bases from J, the gap between germline ends came to 10 bases. Germline lookup yields CDR1 MNHNS and CDR2 SASEGT. The CDR3 region has the DNA TGTGCCAGCAAACAGGACGGTGGCTACACCTTC. Protein: CASKQDGGYTF.

This clonotype was counted a few times. The V gene is TRBV20-1, the J gene TRBJ1-2; D gene unclear. This CDR3 has 10 amino acids. V lost 6 bases and J 6 bases, leaving 8 bases between the germline ends. The germline V gene has CDR1 DFQATT and CDR2 SNEGSKA (reference sequence). The CDR3: CSAPGHGYTF. In nucleotides, the CDR3 is TGCAGTGCGCCCGGGCATGGCTACACCTTC.

This chain joins TRBV24-1 and TRBJ2-5; 12 bases are shared with TRBD1. CDR1 KGHDR and CDR2 SFDVKD come from the germline V gene. V dropped 6 bases and J dropped 5; count of bases not matched to a gene: 6. CDR3 length: 15 residues. The CDR3, as DNA: TGTGCCACCAGTTACCGGGACAGGGGGCACGAGACCCAGTACTTC. This encodes CATSYRDRGHETQYF.

J is TRBJ1-2 and V is TRBV9, with D maybe TRBD1 (6 bases). The CDR3 sequence is 15 residues long. The V end lost 0 bases, the J end lost 7 bases, and 16 bases lay between the germline ends. Germline CDR1 and CDR2: SGDLS and YYNGEE. The CDR3: CASSVADRSPGGYTF. For the CDR3, the DNA is TGTGCCAGCAGCGTAGCTGACAGGTCGCCTGGTGGCTACACCTTC.

The chain's CDR3 is CASSNGANVLTF. Here the CDR3 DNA reads TGTGCCAGCAGTAATGGGGCCAACGTCCTGACTTTC. The chain has TRBV27 and TRBJ2-6; the D is unclear. The CDR3 sequence is 12 residues long. V shed 5 bases and J shed 3 bases, with 2 bases lying between them. Germline loops: CDR1 MNHEY, CDR2 SMNVEV (reference sequence). Full variable domain (remainder filled in from reference TRBV27 and TRBJ2-6): EAQVTQNPRYLITVTGKKLTVTCSQNMNHEYMSWYRQDPGLGLRQIYYSMNVEVTDKGDVPEGYKVSRKEKRNFPLILESPSPNQTSLYFCASSNGANVLTFGAGSRLTVL.

V gene TRBV20-1 combines with J gene TRBJ2-7, with D possibly matching TRBD2 (5 bases). CDR1 is DFQATT, CDR2 SNEGSKA, per germline (reference sequence). The V end lost 0 bases, the J end lost 3 bases, and 15 bases lay between the germline ends. CDR3 size: 15 residues. The CDR3 is CSARDPRVGDYEQYF. The DNA for the CDR3 is TGCAGTGCTAGAGACCCGCGGGTGGGCGACTACGAGCAGTACTTC.

The rearrangement links TRBV3-1 to TRBJ1-2; D might be TRBD1 (5 bases). Germline V gene data show CDR1 as LGHDT and CDR2 as YNNKEL (reference sequence). The V and J ends lost 5 bases and 4 bases respectively, with 14 bases between them. This CDR3 is 14 amino acids long. Here the CDR3 DNA reads TGTGCCAGCAGCATTAGGGGCAGGGCCTATGGCTACACCTTC. Amino acids: CASSIRGRAYGYTF.

This rearrangement joins TRBV12-3 or TRBV12-4 to TRBJ1-2; D remains ambiguous. With 7 bases removed from V and 11 bases from J, the gap between germline ends came to 14 bases. This CDR3 is 11 amino acids long. CDR3 amino acids: CASIMGPRYTF. The CDR3 coding sequence is TGTGCCAGCATCATGGGCCCCCGATACACCTTC.

This clonotype was seen only a few times. The chain couples TRBV12-3 or TRBV12-4 to TRBJ2-7, with 8 bases that match TRBD1. V was clipped by 5 bases and J by 4 bases; unmatched bases: 7. The CDR3 covers 14 residues. CDR3 region: CASSRGQGGYEQYF. The CDR3, as DNA: TGTGCCAGCAGTCGAGGACAGGGTGGGTACGAGCAGTACTTC.

CDR3 in DNA: TGTGCCAGCAGCCCACCACCCCCAGTTCCCCTCCACTTT. This sequence encodes CASSPPPPVPLHF. V gene TRBV11-2 combines with J gene TRBJ1-6; D not resolved. The ends were cut back, 5 bases at V and 13 bases at J, with 15 bases in the middle. The CDR3 spans 13 residues. Germline-derived CDR1 and CDR2 are SGHAT and FQNNGV. The variable domain in full, with the rest retrieved from reference TRBV11-2 and TRBJ1-6, is EAGVAQSPRYKIIEKRQSVAFWCNPISGHATLYWYQQILGQGPKLLIQFQNNGVVDDSQLPKDRFSAERLKGVDSTLKIQPAKLEDSAVYLCASSPPPPVPLHFGNGTRLTVT.

V usage is TRBV4-1 and J usage is TRBJ1-5; tentative D call: TRBD1 (5 bases). With 0 bases removed from V and 5 bases from J, the gap between germline ends came to 11 bases. The CDR3 length is 15 residues. From germline, CDR1 is MGHRA and CDR2 YSYEKL. The CDR3 here is CASSQDRGGDQPQHF. In DNA, the CDR3 is TGCGCCAGCAGCCAAGATCGCGGGGGGGATCAGCCCCAGCATTTT.

This chain uses TRBV6-6 with TRBJ1-2; D remains unclear. Germline lookup yields CDR1 MNHNY and CDR2 SVGAGI (reference sequence). The CDR3 extends over 15 amino acids. Trimming left V 0 bases short and J 6 bases short, with 14 bases between. CDR3 residues: CASSYSTGSIHGYTF. The CDR3 DNA follows: TGTGCCAGCAGTTACTCGACTGGGAGTATCCATGGCTACACCTTC.

The chain employs TRBV7-9 and TRBJ1-1; 8 bases map to TRBD1. V lost 5 bases to trimming and J lost 4 bases; unmatched junction nucleotides: 6. CDR1 and CDR2 (germline): SEHNR, FQNEAQ (reference sequence). This CDR3 spans 14 amino acids. CDR3 region: CASSPQGASTEAFF. CDR3 bases: TGTGCCAGCAGCCCCCAGGGGGCCTCCACTGAAGCTTTCTTT.

V is TRBV7-8 and J is TRBJ2-1; D perhaps matches TRBD1 (7 bases). The CDR3 contains 14 residues. Germline V CDR1 and CDR2: SGHVS, FQNEAQ. Trimming left V 5 bases short and J 13 bases short, with 21 bases between. The CDR3 region is CASSARGEPTLQFF. CDR3 in DNA: TGTGCCAGCAGCGCCAGGGGGGAGCCCACCCTACAGTTCTTC.

This chain links TRBV12-3 or TRBV12-4 with TRBJ2-3; D not certain. This CDR3 contains 13 residues. Trimming cost V 6 bases and J 3 bases, with 10 bases left between them. CDR3 in DNA: TGTGCCAGCAGCTACAGCAAGACAGATACGCAGTATTTT. Translation gives CASSYSKTDTQYF.

The chain uses TRBV29-1 and TRBJ2-3; the D call may be TRBD1 or TRBD2 (5 bases each). This CDR3 spans 14 amino acids. Deletions cut 7 bases from V and 0 bases from J, with 14 bases between. Germline lookup yields CDR1 SQVTM and CDR2 ANQGSEA. CDR3: CSATIGASTDTQYF. The CDR3, as DNA: TGCAGCGCGACGATCGGGGCCAGCACAGATACGCAGTATTTT.

The chain links TRBV4-2 to TRBJ1-2; D call uncertain. V shed 0 bases and J shed 8 bases, with 10 bases lying between them. The length of the CDR3 is 13 residues. Germline values: CDR1 LGHNA, CDR2 YNFKEQ. CDR3 nucleotides: TGTGCCAGCAGCCAAGATCCTTCCGAAGGCTACACCTTC. Translated, it gives CASSQDPSEGYTF.

The rearrangement uses TRBV6-1 and TRBJ2-7; TRBD2 is a possible D gene (6 bases). The CDR3 contains 15 residues. Trimming took 4 bases from V and 10 from J, leaving 23 bases between them. Germline CDR1 reads MNHNS; CDR2 reads SASEGT. CDR3 DNA: TGTGCCAGCAGTGCGTCGCTTGGAGGGGACTTCACCCAGTACTTC. Protein sequence: CASSASLGGDFTQYF.

The chain recombines TRBV20-1 with TRBJ2-2, with D possibly being TRBD1 (5 bases). The germline V and J ends were trimmed by 3 bases and 2 bases, with 10 bases remaining between them. The CDR3 loop spans 14 amino acids. Germline CDR1 DFQATT, CDR2 SNEGSKA (reference sequence). The CDR3 sequence is CSASGASNTGELFF. The CDR3 nucleotides are TGCAGTGCTAGTGGGGCCTCTAACACCGGGGAGCTGTTTTTT.

The chain combines TRBV9 with TRBJ2-5; 8 bases align to TRBD1. Looked up from germline, CDR1 is SGDLS and CDR2 is YYNGEE. V gave up 0 bases and J gave up 5 bases; unmatched junction bases: 6. The CDR3 runs to 15 residues. The CDR3 DNA sequence: TGTGCCAGCAGCGTAGGTCAGGGGGCTAGGGAGACCCAGTACTTC. This encodes CASSVGQGARETQYF.

The chain carries TRBV9 and TRBJ2-1, with 7 positions matching TRBD1. Germline lookup yields CDR1 SGDLS and CDR2 YYNGEE. The V segment lost 0 bases and the J segment 6 bases; nucleotides outside the gene matches: 3. The CDR3 totals 14 residues. As DNA, the CDR3 is TGTGCCAGCAGCGTAGGGACAGGCCCCAATGAGCAGTTCTTC. Its protein is CASSVGTGPNEQFF. Combining the CDR3 with reference TRBV9 and TRBJ2-1 gives the whole variable domain DSGVTQTPKHLITATGQRVTLRCSPRSGDLSVYWYQQSLDQGLQFLIQYYNGEERAKGNILERFSAQQFPDLHSELNLSSLELGDSALYFCASSVGTGPNEQFFGPGTRLTVL.

The V and J genes are TRBV21-1 and TRBJ2-7. TRBV21-1 is assigned pseudogene status. The CDR3 totals 12 residues. CDR3 nucleotides: TGTGCCAGCAGCAAAGTGCGATACGAGCAGTACTTC. Translated: CASSKVRYEQYF.

To note about this clonotype: A read error may explain this, as a much larger clone is one base away. The CDR3 nucleotides read TGTGCCAACACAGGGGGCAGCGGGGGTTACAATGAGCAGTTCTTC. This codes for CANTGGSGGYNEQFF. This sequence joins TRBV7-2 and TRBJ2-1; D is possibly TRBD1 (9 bases). CDR1 is SGHTA and CDR2 is FQGNSA in the germline V gene. The V and J ends lost 10 bases and 4 bases respectively, with 20 bases between them. The CDR3 contains 15 residues.